This T cell receptor beta chain was obtained from a study of shared clonotypes between healthy human individuals. Whole-study context: With ages of 18 to 49, the donors were two women and three men. Findings and limits, study-wide: Roughly 4.7% was the fraction of naive CD4 clonotypes found shared across a few donors. How much donors shared clonotypes was expected to be affected by sequencing depth. Despite large depth, rarefaction showed incomplete sorted-subset sequencing.

The CDR3 spans 13 residues. V lost 6 bases to trimming and J lost 7 bases, with 13 bases between them. Germline assignment: CDR1 MDHEN and CDR2 SYDVKM. Only in-frame clones appear in the TCRdb table, and some are missing; sequencing was by immunoSEQ multiplex PCR. The sample includes 1.5 million to 1.9 million clones, 95% to 99% of them seen just once. Details on this clone: Its matching antigen is unknown.

V gene TRBV28 combines with J gene TRBJ1-5; a weak D match, TRBD1 (5 bases). The sequenced sample consisted of naive CD4+ T cells sorted from blood. Subset denoted: CD45RA+ positively selected. The TCR sequence derives from a man aged 25 to 45 in good health. CDR3 coding DNA: TGTGCCAGCAGGGTAGGGGTGGAACAGCCCCAGCATTTT. It encodes CASRVGVEQPQHF.